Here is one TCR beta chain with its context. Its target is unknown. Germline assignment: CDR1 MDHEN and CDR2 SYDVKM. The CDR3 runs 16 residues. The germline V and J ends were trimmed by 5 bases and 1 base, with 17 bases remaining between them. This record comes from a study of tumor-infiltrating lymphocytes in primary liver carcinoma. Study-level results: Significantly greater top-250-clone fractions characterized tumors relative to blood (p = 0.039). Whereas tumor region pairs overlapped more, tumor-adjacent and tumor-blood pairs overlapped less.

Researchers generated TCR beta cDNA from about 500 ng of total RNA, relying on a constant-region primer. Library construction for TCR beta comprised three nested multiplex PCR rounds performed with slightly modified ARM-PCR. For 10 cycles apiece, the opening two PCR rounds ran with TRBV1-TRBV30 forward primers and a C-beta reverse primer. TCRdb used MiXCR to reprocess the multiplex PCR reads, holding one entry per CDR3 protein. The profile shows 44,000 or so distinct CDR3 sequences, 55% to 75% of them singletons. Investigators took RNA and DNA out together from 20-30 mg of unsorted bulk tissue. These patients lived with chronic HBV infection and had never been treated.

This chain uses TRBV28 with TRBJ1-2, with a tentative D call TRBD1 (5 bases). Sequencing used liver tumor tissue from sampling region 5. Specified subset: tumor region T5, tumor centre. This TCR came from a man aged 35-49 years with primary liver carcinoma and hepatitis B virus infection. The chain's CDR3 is CASSERRGHFNYGYTF. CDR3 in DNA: TGTGCCAGCAGTGAGAGAAGGGGCCACTTTAACTATGGCTACACCTTC.